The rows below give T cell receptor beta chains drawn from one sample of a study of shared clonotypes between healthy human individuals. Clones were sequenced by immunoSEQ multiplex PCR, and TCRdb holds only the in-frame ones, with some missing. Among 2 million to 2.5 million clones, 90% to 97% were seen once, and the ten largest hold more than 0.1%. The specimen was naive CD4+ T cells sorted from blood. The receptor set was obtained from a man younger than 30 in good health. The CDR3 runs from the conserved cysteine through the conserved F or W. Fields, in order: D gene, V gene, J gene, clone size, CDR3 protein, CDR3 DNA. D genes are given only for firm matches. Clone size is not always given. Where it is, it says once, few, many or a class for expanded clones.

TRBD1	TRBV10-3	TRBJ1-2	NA	CAIKPGQGGEYGYTF	TGTGCCATCAAGCCCGGACAGGGAGGAGAGTATGGCTACACCTTC
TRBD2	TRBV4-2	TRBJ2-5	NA	CASSQGLADQETQYF	TGTGCCAGCAGCCAGGGGCTAGCGGACCAAGAGACCCAGTACTTC
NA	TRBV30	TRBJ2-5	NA	CAWTIGETQYF	TGTGCCTGGACTATAGGAGAGACCCAGTACTTC
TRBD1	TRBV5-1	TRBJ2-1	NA	CASSIGQASYNEQFF	TGCGCCAGCAGCATAGGACAGGCCTCCTACAATGAGCAGTTCTTC
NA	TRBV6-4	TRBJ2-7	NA	CASLGRAYEQYF	TGTGCCAGCCTGGGACGGGCCTACGAGCAGTACTTC
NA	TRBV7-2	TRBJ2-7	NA	CASQGAGPYEQYF	TGTGCCAGCCAAGGGGCAGGGCCCTACGAGCAGTACTTC
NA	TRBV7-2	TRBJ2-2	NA	CASSLARQTANTGELFF	TGTGCCAGCAGCTTAGCGCGGCAGACCGCGAACACCGGGGAGCTGTTTTTT
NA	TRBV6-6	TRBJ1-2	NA	CASSTNDHYGYTF	TGTGCCAGCAGCACCAACGACCACTATGGCTACACCTTC
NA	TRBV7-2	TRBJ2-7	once	CASSPARREAYEQYF	TGTGCCAGCAGCCCTGCTAGGAGGGAGGCCTACGAGCAGTACTTC
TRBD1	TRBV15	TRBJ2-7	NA	CATSPTGFSYEQYF	TGTGCCACCAGCCCGACAGGGTTCTCCTACGAGCAGTACTTC
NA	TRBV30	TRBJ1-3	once	CAWSSGTGNTIYF	TGTGCCTGGAGTTCCGGGACTGGAAACACCATATATTTT
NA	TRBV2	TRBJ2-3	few	CASSVKDTQYF	TGTGCCAGCAGTGTAAAGGATACGCAGTATTTT
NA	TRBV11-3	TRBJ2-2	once	CASSLGVLSGELFF	TGTGCCAGCAGCTTAGGGGTGCTTTCTGGGGAGCTGTTTTTT
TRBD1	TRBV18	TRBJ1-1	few	CASSPRQGSNTEAFF	TGTGCCAGCTCACCGAGACAGGGGAGCAACACTGAAGCTTTCTTT
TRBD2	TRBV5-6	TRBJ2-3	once	CASRISGGTDTQYF	TGTGCCAGCAGGATTAGCGGGGGAACAGATACGCAGTATTTT
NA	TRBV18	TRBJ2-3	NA	CASSPGGPGTDTQYF	TGTGCCAGCTCACCAGGGGGGCCAGGCACAGATACGCAGTATTTT
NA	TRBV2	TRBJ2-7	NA	CASSGPPKNYEQYF	TGTGCCAGCAGTGGGCCCCCGAAAAACTACGAGCAGTACTTC
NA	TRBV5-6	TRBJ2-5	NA	CASSLGLSRETQYF	TGTGCCAGCAGTCTAGGACTCAGTCGAGAGACCCAGTACTTC
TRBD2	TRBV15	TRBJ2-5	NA	CATSRTGLTGQETQYF	TGTGCCACCAGCAGGACGGGACTAACGGGCCAAGAGACCCAGTACTTC
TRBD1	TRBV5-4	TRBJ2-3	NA	CASRTGGADTQYF	TGTGCCAGCCGGACAGGGGGGGCAGATACGCAGTATTTT
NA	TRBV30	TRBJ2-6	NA	CAWSVAHSGANVLTF	TGTGCCTGGAGTGTGGCCCACTCTGGGGCCAACGTCCTGACTTTC
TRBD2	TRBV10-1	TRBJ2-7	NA	CASSERLAGAYYEQYF	TGCGCCAGCAGTGAAAGACTAGCGGGAGCATACTACGAGCAGTACTTC
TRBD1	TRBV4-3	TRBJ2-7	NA	CASSQEGQGSYEQYF	TGCGCCAGCAGCCAAGAGGGACAGGGATCCTACGAGCAGTACTTC
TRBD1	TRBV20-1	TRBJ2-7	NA	CSAGQGYEQYF	TGCAGTGCTGGACAGGGCTACGAGCAGTACTTC
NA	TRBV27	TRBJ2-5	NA	CASSPWGGGETQYF	TGTGCCAGCAGTCCTTGGGGAGGGGGAGAGACCCAGTACTTC
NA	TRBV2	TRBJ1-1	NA	CASSTGLWTEAFF	TGTGCCAGCAGTACGGGTTTATGGACTGAAGCTTTCTTT